A selection of T cell receptor beta chains follows, all from one sample in a study of T cell responses to AZD1222 COVID-19 vaccine. Clones were read by immunoSEQ multiplex PCR, and TCRdb kept only the in-frame ones, dropping some. This table holds about 110,000 clones, about nine tenths found once. The sample consisted of peripheral blood, taken on day 0 of MenACWY control vaccination. These receptor sequences come from an adult in good health. CDR3s include the opening cysteine and the closing phenylalanine or tryptophan. Each record gives: D gene, V gene, J gene, clone size, CDR3 length, CDR3 protein, CDR3 DNA. D genes are given only for firm matches. Size is stated for part of the rows, as once, few or many counts, or as a class when the clone is expanded.

>NA|TRBV6-5|TRBJ1-2|NA|15
CASGESRRFTYGYTF
TGTGCCAGCGGGGAATCTAGGAGATTCACATATGGCTACACCTTC
>TRBD1|TRBV3-1/TRBV3-2|TRBJ2-7|NA|15
CASSQRRGQDNEQYF
TGTGCCAGCAGCCAGAGGAGGGGACAGGACAACGAGCAGTACTTC
>TRBD1|TRBV7-2|TRBJ1-2|few|14
CASSPYDRVNGYTF
TGTGCCAGCAGCCCCTACGACAGGGTCAATGGCTACACCTTC
>TRBD1|TRBV11-1|TRBJ1-1|NA|15
CASGRGRGQGTEAFF
TGTGCCAGCGGACGGGGTAGGGGGCAGGGCACTGAAGCTTTCTTT
>NA|TRBV24-1|TRBJ2-7|NA|15
CATSDSGSPSYEQYF
TGTGCCACCAGTGATTCGGGAAGCCCCTCCTACGAGCAGTACTTC
>NA|TRBV6-2/TRBV6-3|TRBJ1-5|NA|15
CASSYPWQPNQPQHF
TGTGCCAGCAGTTACCCGTGGCAGCCGAATCAGCCCCAGCATTTT
>NA|TRBV10-2|TRBJ1-1|NA|14
CASSESGGDTEAFF
TGCGCCAGCAGTGAGTCGGGGGGAGACACTGAAGCTTTCTTT
>NA|TRBV27|TRBJ2-7|NA|12
CASRPEGGKQYF
TGTGCCAGCAGACCGGAGGGAGGAAAGCAGTACTTC
>NA|TRBV3-1/TRBV3-2|TRBJ1-5|NA|16
CASSQDSGRSNQPQHF
TGTGCCAGCAGCCAAGATTCAGGCCGTAGCAATCAGCCCCAGCATTTT
>NA|TRBV18|TRBJ1-2|NA|13
CASSPGANYGYTF
TGTGCCAGCTCACCCGGGGCTAACTATGGCTACACCTTC
>NA|TRBV15|TRBJ2-2|NA|14
CATSRNHPAGELFF
TGTGCCACCAGCCGCAATCACCCTGCCGGGGAGCTGTTTTTT
>NA|TRBV10-1|TRBJ2-1|few|14
CASSESTASNEQFF
TGCGCCAGCAGTGAGTCAACAGCCTCAAATGAGCAGTTCTTC
>NA|TRBV19|TRBJ1-5|NA|16
CASRRIGGDVDQPQHF
TGTGCCAGTAGGAGAATAGGTGGGGACGTAGATCAGCCCCAGCATTTT
>TRBD2|TRBV4-1|TRBJ2-3|NA|17
CASSQGRTSGGRDTQYF
TGCGCCAGCAGCCAAGGACGGACTAGCGGGGGCCGGGATACGCAGTATTTT
>NA|TRBV11-2|TRBJ1-4|NA|14
CASRLSGTNEKLFF
TGTGCCAGCAGACTTTCAGGGACTAATGAAAAACTGTTTTTT
>TRBD1|TRBV12-5|TRBJ1-1|NA|15
CASGLGDSSNTEAFF
TGTGCTAGTGGTTTGGGGGACAGCTCGAACACTGAAGCTTTCTTT
>TRBD2|TRBV6-5|TRBJ2-5|once|15
CASSPGTTYQETQYF
TGTGCCAGCAGCCCCGGGACTACCTACCAAGAGACCCAGTACTTC